This TCR beta chain originates from a study of blood T cell repertoires in COVID-19. Background on the study: Spain, Italy and the United States supplied samples that represented acute and convalescent COVID-19.

In the study's own analysis: From reference gene primer amplification, estimates of nucleated cell counts were derived. Sequencing was performed with immunoSEQ multiplex PCR; in TCRdb, only in-frame clones are kept and a portion is missing. That table gives V, J and clone size, and the DNA gave D and trimming. The data contain about 200,000 clones, 65% to 90% of them singletons. Germline V gene sequence: CDR1 SGHRS, CDR2 YFSETQ. The ends lost 6 bases at V and 0 bases at J; junction bases unmatched: 12. The CDR3 has 18 amino acids. This clone has more than one count but fewer than ten. The receptor was isolated from a man aged 50-60 years with acute or convalescent COVID-19. The sample comprised peripheral blood. The J gene is TRBJ2-6, the V gene TRBV5-1, with 7 bases matching TRBD1. The CDR3 region has the DNA TGCGCCAGCACCCACCCCCGGGACAGCCACTCTGGGGCCAACGTCCTGACTTTC. Translation: CASTHPRDSHSGANVLTF.